This passage covers 11 T cell receptor beta chains from one sample sequenced in a study of blood T cell repertoires in COVID-19. The method was immunoSEQ multiplex PCR; TCRdb's version includes in-frame clones alone and lacks a portion of them. The sample lists 150,000 to 200,000 clones; 88% were seen once. Sample: peripheral blood. These receptors were obtained from a human donor in a cohort sampled during active COVID-19.

The chain combines TRBV25-1 with TRBJ1-1, with D unclear. CDR1 MGHDK and CDR2 SYGVNS come from the germline V gene. The CDR3 is made up of 14 amino acids. With 1 base removed from V and 1 base from J, the gap between germline ends came to 7 bases. The CDR3 DNA reads TGTGCCAGCAGTGAATTCGAGGGGAACACTGAAGCTTTCTTT. Residues: CASSEFEGNTEAFF.

This rearrangement joins TRBV10-3 to TRBJ1-6; 9 bases map to TRBD1. Germline CDR1 and CDR2: ENHRY and SYGVKD. V was clipped by 6 bases and J by 6 bases; unmatched bases: 12. This CDR3 is built from 17 residues. CDR3 sequence reads: CAISEDRGGVGNSPLHF. As DNA, the CDR3 is TGTGCCATCAGCGAGGACAGGGGAGGCGTGGGTAATTCACCCCTCCACTTT.

The genes are TRBV7-2 and TRBJ1-5; the D gene is possibly TRBD1 (6 bases). CDR1 and CDR2 from the germline V gene are SGHTA and FQGNSA. The V gene lost 1 base and the J gene lost 4 bases, with 11 bases spanning the gap. The CDR3 runs 15 residues. The CDR3, as DNA: TGTGCCAGCAGCTTAGTACAGGGAGGGAATCAGCCCCAGCATTTT. Residues: CASSLVQGGNQPQHF.

V gene TRBV2 combines with J gene TRBJ1-3; the D is unclear. The germline V gene has CDR1 SNHLY and CDR2 FYNNEI. V was pared by 4 bases and J by 2 bases, with 9 bases between. This CDR3 contains 14 residues. The CDR3 region has the DNA TGTGCCAGCAGTGTTCGGGGTGCTGGAAACACCATATATTTT. This gives the protein CASSVRGAGNTIYF.

This chain uses TRBV2 with TRBJ2-6; possibly TRBD2 for D (6 bases). The CDR3 covers 16 residues. The germline V gene encodes CDR1 SNHLY and CDR2 FYNNEI. With 6 bases removed from V and 2 bases from J, the gap between germline ends came to 14 bases. The CDR3 coding sequence is TGTGCCAGCAGGCCCTCGGAGGGTGCTGGGGCCAACGTCCTGACTTTC. Residues: CASRPSEGAGANVLTF.

This clone turned up a few times. The final CDR3 position lacks the conserved phenylalanine or tryptophan, pointing to a likely read error. The DNA is left out, because the CDR3 cannot be placed on it with certainty; the CDR3 is given as TCRdb lists it. This chain links TRBV24-1 with TRBJ1-2. The CDR3 totals 14 residues, both ends included. Per germline, CDR1 KGHDR and CDR2 SFDVKD. The CDR3 loop is CATSDKTPPGLLPL.

This clone was counted a few times. This rearrangement joins TRBV5-1 to TRBJ2-2; TRBD2 matches at 9 bases. J lost 6 bases, V lost 0 bases, and 3 bases had no gene match. The CDR3 totals 15 residues. Germline CDR1 reads SGHRS; CDR2 reads YFSETQ. The chain's CDR3 is CASSLELAGAGELFF. The CDR3 nucleotides are TGCGCCAGCAGCTTGGAACTAGCGGGCGCCGGGGAGCTGTTTTTT.

This clone appeared a single time. The genes are TRBV7-2 and TRBJ2-1, with a weak D call TRBD1 (5 bases). V was trimmed by 8 bases and J by 7 bases, leaving 21 bases between them. The CDR3 length is 15 residues. Germline assignment: CDR1 SGHTA and CDR2 FQGNSA. This chain's CDR3 is CASLGAPDRQNEQFF. The CDR3 DNA reads TGTGCCAGCCTTGGGGCGCCGGACCGCCAGAATGAGCAGTTCTTC.

This chain uses TRBV10-2 with TRBJ1-1; D remains ambiguous. With 4 bases removed from V and 3 bases from J, the gap between germline ends came to 18 bases. Germline CDR1 reads WSHSY; CDR2 reads SAAADI. This CDR3 comprises 16 residues. CDR3 protein: CASSGRLGVFDTEAFF. Written as DNA, the CDR3 is TGCGCCAGCAGTGGGAGGCTTGGGGTATTCGACACTGAAGCTTTCTTT.

The rearrangement uses TRBV9 and TRBJ2-7, with D perhaps matching TRBD1 (5 bases). Germline V gene data show CDR1 as SGDLS and CDR2 as YYNGEE. Trimming left V 0 bases short and J 1 base short, with 11 bases between. The CDR3 extends over 15 amino acids. Written as DNA, the CDR3 is TGTGCCAGCAGCGTAGGACAGTCACGATCCTACGAGCAGTACTTC. It yields the protein CASSVGQSRSYEQYF.

This clone was seen once. The gene calls are TRBV5-1 and TRBJ2-7, with 11 positions matching TRBD1. Looked up from germline, CDR1 is SGHRS and CDR2 is YFSETQ. The CDR3 consists of 14 residues. The V segment lost 4 bases and the J segment 4 bases; nucleotides outside the gene matches: 4. The CDR3 coding sequence is TGCGCCAGCAGCCCGGGACAGGGGGAATACGAGCAGTACTTC. Amino acids: CASSPGQGEYEQYF.